This T cell receptor beta chain was sequenced during a study of immune cell composition in non-small cell lung cancer. Overall study: Most cases were lung adenocarcinoma or squamous cell carcinoma.

Assay: immunoSEQ multiplex PCR; the TCRdb copy retains only in-frame clones and omits some. The data hold about 10,000 clones, with approximately 74% observed a single time. The germline gives CDR1 SNHLY, CDR2 FYNNEI. V lost 2 bases and J lost 10, with 15 bases in between. The length of the CDR3 is 15 residues. Study results and caveats: Lung squamous cell carcinoma tumours had significantly higher top 10 clone scores and productive clonality than lung adenocarcinoma. Squamous carcinomas (approximately 75%) more often had tumour-associated clones >0.5% than adenocarcinomas (33%). No significant correlation existed between pack-years smoked and tumour clonality.

By sample fraction, this clone is medium-sized. Antigen specificity is unknown. This receptor was identified in a human donor with non-small cell lung cancer. The sequencing sample was made of lung tumor tissue. The V call is TRBV2, the J call TRBJ1-6, with D perhaps TRBD1 (6 bases). The CDR3 loop reads CASSEYQGNTSPLHF. The CDR3 DNA sequence: TGTGCCAGCAGTGAATACCAGGGGAACACATCACCCCTCCACTTT. The entire variable domain, with the rest obtained from reference TRBV2 and TRBJ1-6, is as follows: EPEVTQTPSHQVTQMGQEVILRCVPISNHLYFYWYRQILGQKVEFLVSFYNNEISEKSEIFDDQFSVERPDGSNFTLKIRSTKLEDSAMYFCASSEYQGNTSPLHFGNGTRLTVT.